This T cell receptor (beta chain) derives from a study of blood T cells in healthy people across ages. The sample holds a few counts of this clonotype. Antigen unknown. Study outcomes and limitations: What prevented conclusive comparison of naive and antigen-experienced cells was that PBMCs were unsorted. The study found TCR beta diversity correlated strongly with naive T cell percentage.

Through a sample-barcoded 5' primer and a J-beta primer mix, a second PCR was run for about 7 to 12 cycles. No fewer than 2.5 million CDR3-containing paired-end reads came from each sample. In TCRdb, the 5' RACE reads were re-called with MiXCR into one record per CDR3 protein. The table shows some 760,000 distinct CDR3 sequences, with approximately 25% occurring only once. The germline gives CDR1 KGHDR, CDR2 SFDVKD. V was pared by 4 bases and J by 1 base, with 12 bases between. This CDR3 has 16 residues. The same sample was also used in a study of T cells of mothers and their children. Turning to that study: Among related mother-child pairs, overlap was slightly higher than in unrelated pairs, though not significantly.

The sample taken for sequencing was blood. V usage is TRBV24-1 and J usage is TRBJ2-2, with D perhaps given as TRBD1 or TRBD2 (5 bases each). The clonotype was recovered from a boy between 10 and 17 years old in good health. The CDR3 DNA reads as TGTGCCACCAGTGACCCGGGACGGCTGAACACCGGGGAGCTGTTTTTT. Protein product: CATSDPGRLNTGELFF.